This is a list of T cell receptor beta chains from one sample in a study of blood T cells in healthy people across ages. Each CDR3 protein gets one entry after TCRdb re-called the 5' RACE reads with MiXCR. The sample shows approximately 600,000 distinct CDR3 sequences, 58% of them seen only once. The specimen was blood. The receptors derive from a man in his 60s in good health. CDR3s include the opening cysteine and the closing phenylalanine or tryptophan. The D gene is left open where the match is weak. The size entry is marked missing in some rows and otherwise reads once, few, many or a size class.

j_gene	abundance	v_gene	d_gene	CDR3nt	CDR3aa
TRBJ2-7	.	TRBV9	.	TGTGCCAGCAGCGTAGGCCCTATTGCGGTCTACGAGCAGTACTTC	CASSVGPIAVYEQYF
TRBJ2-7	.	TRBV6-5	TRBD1	TGTGCCGGCAGTTCACCGGACAGGGAAATCACCTACGAGCAGTACTTC	CAGSSPDREITYEQYF
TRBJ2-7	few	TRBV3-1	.	TGTGCCAGCAGCCAACAAGGGGCCTCCTACGAGCAGTACTTC	CASSQQGASYEQYF
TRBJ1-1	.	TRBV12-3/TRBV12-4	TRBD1	TGTGCCAGCAGTAGGACAGGACCATCGGGCACTGAAGCTTTCTTT	CASSRTGPSGTEAFF
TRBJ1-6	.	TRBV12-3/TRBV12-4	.	TGTGCCAGCAGTTTGGCGCAGGGGAATTCACCCCTCCACTTT	CASSLAQGNSPLHF
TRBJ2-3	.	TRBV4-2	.	TGTGCCAGCAGCCAAGATTCGGTGCAGGGGGGACTCACAGATACGCAGTATTTT	CASSQDSVQGGLTDTQYF
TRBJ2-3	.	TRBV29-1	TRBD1	TGCAGCGTTGAGGTTTCGGGACAGGGTACAGATACGCAGTATTTT	CSVEVSGQGTDTQYF
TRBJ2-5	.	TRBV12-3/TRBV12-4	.	TGTGCCAGCAGCTACGGGCCTCAAGAGACCCAGTACTTC	CASSYGPQETQYF
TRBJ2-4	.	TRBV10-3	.	TGTGCCTCCTATGACGGGGGCGCCAAAAACATTCAGTACTTC	CASYDGGAKNIQYF
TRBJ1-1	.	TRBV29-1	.	TGCAGCGTTGCGCCGGGGGGACAGAACACTGAAGCTTTCTTT	CSVAPGGQNTEAFF
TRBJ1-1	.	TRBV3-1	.	TGTGCCAGCAGCCAAAACAGGTTTTACACTGAAGCTTTCTTT	CASSQNRFYTEAFF
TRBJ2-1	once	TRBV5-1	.	TGCGCCAGCAGCTCAAGTTTCAGTGAGCAGTTCTTC	CASSSSFSEQFF
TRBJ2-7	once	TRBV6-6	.	TGTGCCAGCAACGTTGAAGGGGTCTATTACGAGCAGTACTTC	CASNVEGVYYEQYF
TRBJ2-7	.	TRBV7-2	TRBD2	TGTGCCAGCAGCTCAGAAGGGACTAGCGGGACCTACGAGCAGTACTTC	CASSSEGTSGTYEQYF
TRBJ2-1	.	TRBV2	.	TGTGCCAGCAGTGATATAGACAATGAGCAGTTCTTC	CASSDIDNEQFF
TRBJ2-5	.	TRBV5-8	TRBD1	TGTGCCAGCAGAAACAGGGGGCGGGAGACCCAGTACTTC	CASRNRGRETQYF
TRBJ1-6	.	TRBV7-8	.	TGTGCCAGCAGCTTATCGTCAGGGGCCTATAATTCACCCCTCCACTTT	CASSLSSGAYNSPLHF
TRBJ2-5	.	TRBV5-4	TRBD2	TGTGCCGGCAGCCCGGGTGGTAGCGGGGGACTCCAAGAGACCCAGTACTTC	CAGSPGGSGGLQETQYF
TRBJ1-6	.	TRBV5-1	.	TGCGCCAGCAGCTTGGCCGGGCTCAGTGCGCCCCTCCACTTT	CASSLAGLSAPLHF
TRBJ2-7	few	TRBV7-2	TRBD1	TGTGCCAGCAGCTCAGACAGCACAGGGGGCTCTGGTTACGAGCAGTACTTC	CASSSDSTGGSGYEQYF
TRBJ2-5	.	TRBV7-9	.	TGTGCCAGCAGCTTAGAAGGCAGAATAAAGACCCAGTACTTC	CASSLEGRIKTQYF
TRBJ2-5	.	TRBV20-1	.	TGCAGTGCTAGGCTAACATACCAAGAGACCCAGTACTTC	CSARLTYQETQYF
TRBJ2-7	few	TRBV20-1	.	TGCAGTACCGGACCGAGCTCCTACGAGCAGTACTTC	CSTGPSSYEQYF
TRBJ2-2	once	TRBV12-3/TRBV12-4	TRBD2	TGTGCCAGCAGTTCCGGGACTAGCGGGGGGGCGGTCGGGGAGCTGTTTTTT	CASSSGTSGGAVGELFF
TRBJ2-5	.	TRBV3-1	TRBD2	TGTGCCAGCAGCCGACCACTAGCGAGTGAGGAGACCCAGTACTTC	CASSRPLASEETQYF
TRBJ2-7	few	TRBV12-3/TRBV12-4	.	TGTGCCAGCAGTTTAGTAACAGGCGGCCCCTACGAGCAGTACTTC	CASSLVTGGPYEQYF
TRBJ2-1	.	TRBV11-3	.	TGTGCCAGCAGCTTAGGGGCAGGGTCAGATGAGCAGTTCTTC	CASSLGAGSDEQFF
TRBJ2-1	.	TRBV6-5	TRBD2	TGTGCCAGCAGTAAAGGGACTAGCGGGGCCTATGAGCAGTTCTTC	CASSKGTSGAYEQFF
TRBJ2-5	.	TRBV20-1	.	TGCAGTGCTAGAGGAGGGGATTGGGAGACCCAGTACTTC	CSARGGDWETQYF
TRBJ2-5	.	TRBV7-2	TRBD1	TGTGCCAGCAGCCCTCAGGTTGGGACAGCGGAGACCCAGTACTTC	CASSPQVGTAETQYF
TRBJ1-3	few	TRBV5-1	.	TGCGCCAGCAGCTTCGGGACGGGAGGAAACACCATATATTTT	CASSFGTGGNTIYF
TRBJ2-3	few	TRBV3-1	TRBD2	TGTGCCAGCAGCCTAGGACTAGCGCCCACAGATACGCAGTATTTT	CASSLGLAPTDTQYF
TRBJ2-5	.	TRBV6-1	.	TGTGCCAGTAGACAAGGACAGACGGAGACCCAGTACTTC	CASRQGQTETQYF
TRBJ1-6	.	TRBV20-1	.	TGCAGTGCTCCTCCGGACAACCTATATAATTCACCCCTCCACTTT	CSAPPDNLYNSPLHF
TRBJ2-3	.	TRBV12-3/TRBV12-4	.	TGTGCCAGCAGTTTGGAGGGCCCAGATACGCAGTATTTT	CASSLEGPDTQYF
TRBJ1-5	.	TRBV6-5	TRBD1	TGTGCCAGCGGACGATGGACAGGGGGCGGCAATCAGCCCCAGCATTTT	CASGRWTGGGNQPQHF
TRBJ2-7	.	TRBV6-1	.	TGTGCCAGCCAGGAGTACGAGCAGTACTTC	CASQEYEQYF
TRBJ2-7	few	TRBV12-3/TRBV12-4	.	TGTGCCAGCAGTTTTTCGGGCAGGCTCTACGAGCAGTACTTC	CASSFSGRLYEQYF
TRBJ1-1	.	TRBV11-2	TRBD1	TGTGCCAGCAGCTTCCTGACAGGGCTGAACACTGAAGCTTTCTTT	CASSFLTGLNTEAFF
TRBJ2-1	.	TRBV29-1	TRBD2	TGCAGCGTTGAGACTAGCGGACGAGAGACCCAGTTCTTC	CSVETSGRETQFF
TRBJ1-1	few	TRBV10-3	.	TGTGCCACCGAGGGACGGAGGAACACTGAAGCTTTCTTT	CATEGRRNTEAFF
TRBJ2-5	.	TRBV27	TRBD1	TGTGCCAGCGGACAGGGTTTTCCAGAGACCCAGTACTTC	CASGQGFPETQYF